The clone carrying this T cell receptor (beta chain) was observed a few times. Its antigen is undetermined. The CDR3 spans 14 residues. From germline, CDR1 is MNHNS and CDR2 SASEGT. V was pared by 6 bases and J by 7 bases, with 16 bases between. The blood sample dates from first hyperthyroidism diagnosis, preceding any ophthalmopathy symptoms. It was roughly 10 ml of fresh peripheral blood that supplied the PBMCs. TCR beta CDR3 sequences were amplified from RNA transcripts. The HTBI primer set was used in a first-round RT-PCR of the TCR CDR3. TCRdb ran MiXCR on the multiplex PCR reads and lists one entry per CDR3 protein. Here the sample spans over 700,000 distinct CDR3 sequences, 15% to 20% being singletons. The data stem from a study of T cells in Graves' hyperthyroidism and ophthalmopathy. Study-level background: The blood sample was taken at first diagnosis, before treatment began. Study observations and caveats: Ophthalmopathy, which appeared later, was predicted by the model a median about 6 months before onset.

Sequencing used blood. The TCR sequence derives from a woman aged 45-65 years with Graves' hyperthyroidism that later progressed to Graves' ophthalmopathy. The chain combines TRBV6-1 with TRBJ1-5; D is possibly TRBD1 (6 bases). The chain's CDR3 is CASSHRDSGQPQHF. The CDR3 DNA sequence: TGTGCCAGCAGCCACAGGGACTCAGGGCAGCCCCAGCATTTT.